A selection of T cell receptor beta chains follows, all from one sample in a study of neurological immune-mediated disorders. Using its own MiXCR run on the 5' RACE reads, TCRdb lists one record per CDR3 protein. The table includes roughly 15,000 distinct CDR3 sequences, about 3.6% detected once. The sequencing input was CD8+ T cells from blood. These receptors came from a woman in her forties in good health. CDR3s include the opening cysteine and the closing phenylalanine or tryptophan. A D gene is named only where the DNA matches it firmly. Expanded clones get a size class; other rows say once, few or many, or leave the size out.

DNA: TGTGCCAGCAGTGACAGGGCTAGGCCTTACAATGAGCAGTTCTTC
CDR3: CASSDRARPYNEQFF
D: NA
V: TRBV6-4
J: TRBJ2-1
size: many

DNA: TGTGCCAGCAGTTTAATTCTTGGGACAGGGGCTCTTAACACTGAAGCTTTCTTT
CDR3: CASSLILGTGALNTEAFF
D: TRBD1
V: TRBV28
J: TRBJ1-1
size: many

DNA: TGTGCCAGCAGCCCTCCCACTGTAGCGTGCGGGAGCCAACCTCCCCGGGACAATGAGCAGTTCTTC
CDR3: CASSPPTVACGSQPPRDNEQFF
D: TRBD2
V: TRBV6-7
J: TRBJ2-1
size: many

DNA: TGCGCCAGCAGCTTGGTGCCGGCTACCCAGGGTTACGAGCAGTACTTC
CDR3: CASSLVPATQGYEQYF
D: NA
V: TRBV5-1
J: TRBJ2-7
size: few

DNA: TGTGCCAGCTCACCGACAGGTCGAGGATATGAGCAGTTCTTC
CDR3: CASSPTGRGYEQFF
D: NA
V: TRBV18
J: TRBJ2-1
size: NA

DNA: TGTGCCAGCAGCTACGGAGCGGGGCTATCCTACGAGCAGTACTTC
CDR3: CASSYGAGLSYEQYF
D: TRBD2
V: TRBV7-2
J: TRBJ2-7
size: many

DNA: TGCAGTGCTAGTCGACAGGCATCCTACGAGCAGTACTTC
CDR3: CSASRQASYEQYF
D: NA
V: TRBV20-1
J: TRBJ2-7
size: many

DNA: TGTGCCAGCAGCTCCCGGGACTACCTCACAGATACGCAGTATTTT
CDR3: CASSSRDYLTDTQYF
D: TRBD2
V: TRBV7-2
J: TRBJ2-3
size: medium-sized

DNA: TGTGCCAGCAGCCAGTCAGGTATGGAGCAGTACTTC
CDR3: CASSQSGMEQYF
D: NA
V: TRBV14
J: TRBJ2-7
size: many

DNA: TGTGCCAGCAGTGAGCAGGCTCGAGACACCATATATTTT
CDR3: CASSEQARDTIYF
D: NA
V: TRBV6-1
J: TRBJ1-3
size: few